One and the same sample provided the 27 T cell receptor beta chains below, sequenced in a study of T cells in Graves' hyperthyroidism and ophthalmopathy. Regions amplified from RNA transcripts were the TCR beta CDR3 regions. The HTBI primer set served for first-round RT-PCR of the TCR CDR3. MiXCR, applied by TCRdb to the multiplex PCR reads, yields one record per CDR3 protein. The data contain nearly 600,000 distinct CDR3 sequences, 12% to 15% of them singletons. Input material: blood. The receptors come from a woman younger than 30 with Graves' ophthalmopathy.

This clonotype was seen at least ten times. V usage is TRBV5-1 and J usage is TRBJ1-2, with TRBD1 matching over 7 bases. V lost 1 base, J lost 4 bases, and 4 bases stayed unmatched. Germline CDR1 and CDR2: SGHRS and YFSETQ. This CDR3 is built from 14 residues. In DNA, the CDR3 is TGCGCCAGCAGCTTGAACAGGGGAAGCTATGGCTACACCTTC. Residues: CASSLNRGSYGYTF.

The chain is built from TRBV25-1 and TRBJ2-7; 7 nucleotides agree with TRBD1. CDR3 length: 15 residues. Per the germline V gene, CDR1 is MGHDK and CDR2 is SYGVNS. J gave up 3 bases and V 2 bases, and 7 bases lay outside the gene matches. CDR3 nucleotides: TGTGCCAGCAGTGAACCGTCCCGGGACAGCTACGAGCAGTACTTC. Translating gives CASSEPSRDSYEQYF.

The sample holds many counts of this clonotype. V usage is TRBV6-6 and J usage is TRBJ1-4; TRBD1 matches at 12 bases. V was clipped by 0 bases and J by 8 bases; unmatched bases: 1. Looked up from germline, CDR1 is MNHNY and CDR2 is SVGAGI (reference sequence). The CDR3 extends over 15 amino acids. CDR3 nucleotide sequence: TGTGCCAGCAGTTACTCCGGGACAGGGGGCGAAAAACTGTTTTTT. Protein product: CASSYSGTGGEKLFF.

The V and J genes are TRBV27 and TRBJ2-1, with 9 bases lining up with TRBD2. V lost 5 bases to trimming and J lost 5 bases; unmatched junction nucleotides: 7. CDR1 is MNHEY and CDR2 is SMNVEV in the germline V gene (reference sequence). This CDR3 has 15 residues. In nucleotides, the CDR3 is TGTGCCAGCAGTCGCGTTAGCGGGAGCAACAATGAGCAGTTCTTC. Protein: CASSRVSGSNNEQFF.

This clonotype has a count of ten or more. The chain carries TRBV5-1 and TRBJ1-4, with D hard to call. Deletions cut 4 bases from V and 0 bases from J, with 7 bases between. CDR3 length: 14 residues. Looked up from germline, CDR1 is SGHRS and CDR2 is YFSETQ. The CDR3 sequence is CASSDTSTNEKLFF. CDR3 bases: TGCGCCAGCAGCGACACATCAACTAATGAAAAACTGTTTTTT.

The V gene is TRBV6-6, the J gene TRBJ1-2; D is unresolved. CDR3 length equals 17 residues. V dropped 0 bases and J dropped 4 bases, with 18 bases sitting between them. Germline values: CDR1 MNHNY, CDR2 SVGAGI (reference sequence). The CDR3 sequence: CASSYSPDLTYLYGYTF. CDR3 in DNA: TGTGCCAGCAGTTACTCGCCGGATCTCACCTATCTCTATGGCTACACCTTC.

Ten or more counts support this clonotype. CDR3: CASSLGQGFDSNQPQHF. The CDR3 DNA reads as TGTGCCAGCAGTTTGGGGCAGGGGTTTGATAGCAATCAGCCCCAGCATTTT. V usage is TRBV28 and J usage is TRBJ1-5; tentatively, D is TRBD1 (6 bases). Germline V CDR1 and CDR2: MDHEN, SYDVKM. The V end was cut by 3 bases, the J end by 0 bases, with 15 bases between. This CDR3 region has 17 residues.

This clonotype was counted ten times or more. V and J are TRBV19 and TRBJ2-7; 7 bases are a match to TRBD2. The CDR3 extends over 15 amino acids. Germline assignment: CDR1 LNHDA and CDR2 SQIVND (reference sequence). Germline trimming cut 5 bases from V and 2 bases from J; bases unmatched to any gene: 9. The CDR3: CASSWSGESTYEQYF. For the CDR3, the DNA is TGTGCCAGTAGTTGGAGCGGGGAGTCAACCTACGAGCAGTACTTC.

This clonotype was picked up many times. V usage is TRBV5-8 and J usage is TRBJ1-1; 7 bases align to TRBD1. V was pared by 1 base and J by 6 bases, with 6 bases of the junction left unmatched. CDR3 length equals 14 residues. The germline V gene encodes CDR1 SGHTS and CDR2 YDEGEE. The CDR3 DNA sequence: TGTGCCAGCAGCTTGCGGCAGGGGGGGTCTGAAGCTTTCTTT. Translating gives CASSLRQGGSEAFF.

V is TRBV7-9 and J is TRBJ2-2; TRBD2 agrees at 7 bases. CDR3 length: 15 amino acids. V trimming: 3 bases; J trimming: 5 bases; junction bases outside the gene matches: 6. Germline assignment: CDR1 SEHNR and CDR2 FQNEAQ (reference sequence). This CDR3 is CASSLLAEGTGELFF. CDR3 DNA: TGTGCCAGCAGCTTGCTAGCGGAAGGAACCGGGGAGCTGTTTTTT.

This clonotype was counted many times. The chain is built from TRBV5-6 and TRBJ2-1, with 8 bases that match TRBD2. The V gene's germline CDR1 is SGHDT and CDR2 YYEEEE. The CDR3 length is 15 residues. The V gene end was trimmed by 2 bases and the J gene end by 2 bases; junction bases not matched to a gene: 3. As DNA, the CDR3 is TGTGCCAGCAGCTTCAGCGGGAGTCCCTACAATGAGCAGTTCTTC. This codes for CASSFSGSPYNEQFF.

This clonotype was seen many times. The chain is built from TRBV13 and TRBJ1-1; 9 bases agree with TRBD1. Germline CDR1 PRHDT, CDR2 FYEKMQ (reference sequence). The CDR3 has 16 amino acids. The trim removed 4 bases at V and 1 base at J, leaving 7 bases unmatched. The CDR3 protein is CASSWGQGEGNTEAFF. CDR3 DNA: TGTGCCAGCAGCTGGGGACAGGGAGAGGGGAACACTGAAGCTTTCTTT. Complete variable domain (other parts from reference TRBV13 and TRBJ1-1): AAGVIQSPRHLIKEKRETATLKCYPIPRHDTVYWYQQGPGQDPQFLISFYEKMQSDKGSIPDRFSAQQFSDYHSELNMSSLELGDSALYFCASSWGQGEGNTEAFFGQGTRLTVV.

This chain connects TRBV4-1 to TRBJ1-2; 8 positions match TRBD1. The CDR3 sequence is 15 residues long. Looked up from germline, CDR1 is MGHRA and CDR2 is YSYEKL. The V and J ends lost 1 base and 2 bases, in that order; junction bases with no gene match: 3. The DNA of the CDR3 is TGCGCCAGCAGCCAAGCCAGGGGGCAGAACTATGGCTACACCTTC. It yields the protein CASSQARGQNYGYTF.

This clonotype was counted many times. J is TRBJ2-7 and V is TRBV27; TRBD1 agrees at 7 bases. Germline trimming cut 4 bases from V and 3 bases from J; bases unmatched to any gene: 9. This CDR3 is 15 amino acids long. Germline assignment: CDR1 MNHEY and CDR2 SMNVEV (reference sequence). This CDR3 is CASSWTGNGFYEQYF. The CDR3 DNA sequence: TGTGCCAGCAGTTGGACAGGAAACGGGTTCTACGAGCAGTACTTC.

This clonotype occurred many times. The V and J genes are TRBV29-1 and TRBJ2-7; D is perhaps TRBD1 or TRBD2 (5 bases each). Trimming shortened V by 2 bases and J by 2 bases, and 13 bases separated the two germline ends. Germline assignment: CDR1 SQVTM and CDR2 ANQGSEA. The CDR3 runs to 14 residues. The CDR3 reads CSVELGTLPYEQYF. The CDR3 nucleotides read TGCAGCGTTGAACTCGGGACCCTACCCTACGAGCAGTACTTC.

This clonotype was seen many times. V usage is TRBV20-1 and J usage is TRBJ2-7, with 8 bases that match TRBD2. The CDR3 is 16 residues long. Trimming removed 0 bases from V and 3 bases from J; junction bases left unmatched: 10. CDR1 DFQATT and CDR2 SNEGSKA come from the germline V gene (reference sequence). CDR3 in amino acids: CSARDLTRGAYYEQYF. In nucleotides, the CDR3 is TGCAGTGCTAGAGATCTAACGCGGGGGGCCTACTACGAGCAGTACTTC.

The rearrangement joins TRBV6-1 to TRBJ1-2; weak D call: TRBD1 (5 bases). The V gene lost 1 base and the J gene lost 4 bases, with 7 bases spanning the gap. There are 13 residues in the CDR3. Germline loops: CDR1 MNHNS, CDR2 SASEGT. CDR3 sequence (DNA): TGTGCCAGCAGTGAAGAGGGGACCTATGGCTACACCTTC. Amino acids: CASSEEGTYGYTF.

This clonotype has ten or more counts. This sequence joins TRBV11-2 and TRBJ2-7, with D hard to call. Looked up from germline, CDR1 is SGHAT and CDR2 is FQNNGV. This CDR3 is 13 amino acids long. Trimming took off 6 bases at V and 1 base at J, with 10 bases between the two ends. CDR3 amino acids: CASRTEPSYEQYF. CDR3 nucleotides: TGTGCCAGCAGGACCGAACCGTCCTACGAGCAGTACTTC.

The V gene is TRBV7-3, the J gene TRBJ2-3; perhaps TRBD2 as D (7 bases). V lost 4 bases and J 1 base, leaving 18 bases between the germline ends. Germline values: CDR1 SGHTA, CDR2 FQGTGA. CDR3 length: 17 amino acids. The CDR3 DNA reads as TGTGCCAGCAGCTCCCCCCCGGGGGGCAGACGCACAGATACGCAGTATTTT. Amino acid sequence: CASSSPPGGRRTDTQYF.

This clonotype has more than one count but fewer than ten. The rearrangement links TRBV12-3 or TRBV12-4 to TRBJ2-2; the match to TRBD1 covers 8 bases. This CDR3 is 16 amino acids long. V gave up 6 bases and J gave up 6 bases; unmatched junction bases: 12. CDR3 protein: CASSLRGTGMAGELFF. The DNA of the CDR3 is TGTGCCAGCAGCCTCAGGGGGACAGGAATGGCCGGGGAGCTGTTTTTT.

The chain has TRBV5-1 and TRBJ2-3, with 14 bases aligning to TRBD2. The CDR3 spans 15 residues. The trim removed 5 bases at V and 5 bases at J, leaving 4 bases unmatched. Per germline, CDR1 SGHRS and CDR2 YFSETQ. This chain's CDR3 is CASSRLAGGEDTQYF. CDR3 nucleotides: TGCGCCAGCAGTCGACTAGCGGGAGGGGAAGATACGCAGTATTTT.

CDR3 region: CASSPRTSVYNEQFF. CDR3 nucleotides: TGTGCCAGCAGTCCCCGGACTAGCGTCTACAATGAGCAGTTCTTC. The chain employs TRBV12-3 or TRBV12-4 and TRBJ2-1, with TRBD2 matching 9 bases. The CDR3 sequence is 15 residues long. V shed 5 bases, J shed 3 bases, and the junction held 5 bases outside the gene matches.

Note on this clonotype: A much larger clone differs from this one at a single base, so this may be a read error. V gene TRBV20-1 combines with J gene TRBJ2-7, with a tentative D call TRBD2 (6 bases). V lost 5 bases and J lost 2, with 13 bases in between. The CDR3 sequence is 13 residues long. Germline V gene lookup returns CDR1 DFQATT and CDR2 SNEGSKA (reference sequence). The CDR3 loop reads CSAFAGRPYEQYF. In DNA, the CDR3 is TGCAGTGCTTTCGCGGGACGACCCTACGAGCAGTACTTC.

Only a few counts were recorded for this clonotype. The chain is built from TRBV7-9 and TRBJ2-6; TRBD1 matches at 8 bases. This CDR3 comprises 19 residues. CDR1 SEHNR and CDR2 FQNEAQ come from the germline V gene (reference sequence). The J segment lost 0 bases and the V segment lost 5 bases, leaving 12 bases of the junction unmatched. Written as DNA, the CDR3 is TGTGCCAGCAGCCGCGGACAGGGTGGGTTCAGCTCTGGGGCCAACGTCCTGACTTTC. Its protein product is CASSRGQGGFSSGANVLTF. Variable domain in full (rest from reference TRBV7-9 and TRBJ2-6): DTGVSQNPRHKITKRGQNVTFRCDPISEHNRLYWYRQTLGQGPEFLTYFQNEAQLEKSRLLSDRFSAERPKGSFSTLEIQRTEQGDSAMYLCASSRGQGGFSSGANVLTFGAGSRLTVL.

In this sample, this clonotype turned up many times. V usage is TRBV2 and J usage is TRBJ2-3; D may match TRBD1 or TRBD2 (5 bases each). Germline CDR1 is SNHLY and CDR2 is FYNNEI. CDR3 size: 15 residues. V was cut by 5 bases and J by 1 base, with 13 bases left in between. In nucleotides, the CDR3 is TGTGCCAGCAGTAAGAACTGGGACCGCACAGATACGCAGTATTTT. Its protein is CASSKNWDRTDTQYF.

This clonotype was counted ten times or more. The chain combines TRBV30 with TRBJ1-1; the D gene is possibly TRBD1 (6 bases). V gave up 4 bases and J gave up 9 bases, with 12 bases separating them. This CDR3 is built from 11 residues. Germline CDR1 GTSNPN, CDR2 SVGIG (reference sequence). The CDR3 reads CAWTSGVKAFF. The CDR3 coding sequence is TGTGCCTGGACATCAGGGGTAAAAGCTTTCTTT.

This clonotype was observed at least ten times. The chain carries TRBV2 and TRBJ2-7; TRBD2 aligns across 9 bases. The V and J ends lost 7 bases and 0 bases, in that order; junction bases with no gene match: 22. There are 20 residues in the CDR3. Germline lookup yields CDR1 SNHLY and CDR2 FYNNEI. The CDR3 nucleotides read TGTGCCAGCAAAAGACCCTCGACAGAGGCTAGCGGGAAATACTCCTACGAGCAGTACTTC. Amino acids: CASKRPSTEASGKYSYEQYF.